These 27 T cell receptor beta chains share one sample of origin, sequenced in a study of neoadjuvant nivolumab and ipilimumab in lung cancer. The table came from immunoSEQ multiplex PCR; TCRdb's copy has only in-frame clones and leaves some out. The sample has fewer than 35,000 clones, around nine tenths seen once. Material: peripheral blood, obtained after neoadjuvant nivolumab, alone or with ipilimumab, at or shortly before surgery. The origin of the receptors is an adult with non-small cell lung cancer.

In this sample, this clone turned up a few times. The genes are TRBV7-9 and TRBJ1-2, with D perhaps matching TRBD1 (5 bases). CDR1 and CDR2 (germline): SEHNR, FQNEAQ (reference sequence). The CDR3 length is 11 residues. V shed 5 bases and J shed 14 bases, with 15 bases lying between them. The CDR3 DNA is TGTGCCAGCAGCCGGGACCCGCTAATGACCTTC. As protein: CASSRDPLMTF. Full variable domain (rest looked up from reference TRBV7-9 and TRBJ1-2): DTGVSQNPRHKITKRGQNVTFRCDPISEHNRLYWYRQTLGQGPEFLTYFQNEAQLEKSRLLSDRFSAERPKGSFSTLEIQRTEQGDSAMYLCASSRDPLMTFGSGTRLTVV.

This sequence joins TRBV19 and TRBJ2-3; D may match TRBD1 or TRBD2 (7 bases each). The CDR3 is 16 amino acids. The germline V and J ends were trimmed by 7 bases and 4 bases, with 21 bases remaining between them. The germline V gene encodes CDR1 LNHDA and CDR2 SQIVND (reference sequence). The CDR3 DNA follows: TGTGCCAGTAACGAGCAGGGGGGGGCCGAGGCAGATACGCAGTATTTT. This translates into CASNEQGGAEADTQYF.

The V call is TRBV20-1, the J call TRBJ1-2; D is undetermined. The CDR3 spans 11 residues. The ends were cut back, 6 bases at V and 5 bases at J, with 10 bases in the middle. Germline values: CDR1 DFQATT, CDR2 SNEGSKA (reference sequence). The CDR3 spells CSAASGYGYTF. The CDR3 coding sequence is TGCAGTGCGGCCTCGGGGTATGGCTACACCTTC.

This chain uses TRBV10-1 with TRBJ1-2; D unclear. Trimming cost V 6 bases and J 13 bases, with 21 bases left between them. Per germline, CDR1 WNHNN and CDR2 SYGVQD (reference sequence). This CDR3 contains 13 residues. The chain's CDR3 is CASSAPCVWVGTF. The CDR3 nucleotides read TGCGCCAGCAGCGCTCCTTGCGTCTGGGTCGGCACCTTC.

CDR3: CASSNRTGRGEKLFF. The CDR3 DNA follows: TGCGCCAGCAGCAACCGGACAGGGAGAGGAGAAAAACTGTTTTTT. The chain uses TRBV5-1 and TRBJ1-4; 8 bases align to TRBD1. The germline V gene has CDR1 SGHRS and CDR2 YFSETQ. The V and J ends lost 4 bases and 8 bases, in that order; junction bases with no gene match: 10. The CDR3 covers 15 residues. Complete variable domain (other parts from reference TRBV5-1 and TRBJ1-4): KAGVTQTPRYLIKTRGQQVTLSCSPISGHRSVSWYQQTPGQGLQFLFEYFSETQRNKGNFPGRFSGRQFSNSRSEMNVSTLELGDSALYLCASSNRTGRGEKLFFGSGTQLSVL.

V and J are TRBV7-3 and TRBJ2-6, with TRBD1 as a possible D gene (5 bases). This CDR3 is 15 amino acids long. The germline V and J ends were trimmed by 5 bases and 1 base, with 9 bases remaining between them. Looked up from germline, CDR1 is SGHTA and CDR2 is FQGTGA. CDR3 nucleotide sequence: TGTGCCAGCAGCCCCCCAGGGTCTGGGGCCAACGTCCTGACTTTC. Its protein is CASSPPGSGANVLTF.

This clone was seen only a few times. The rearrangement joins TRBV7-3 to TRBJ2-2; no firm D call. Germline CDR1 SGHTA, CDR2 FQGTGA. This CDR3 region has 13 residues. Trimming stripped 5 bases from V and 6 bases from J, with 10 bases between. The CDR3 spells CASSVNAAGELFF. CDR3 in DNA: TGTGCCAGCAGCGTGAACGCTGCCGGGGAGCTGTTTTTT.

The chain recombines TRBV6-1 with TRBJ1-4; TRBD1 matches at 7 bases. The CDR3 sequence is 13 residues long. The germline gives CDR1 MNHNS, CDR2 SASEGT. Trimming at V came to 4 bases and at J to 7 bases, leaving 3 bases not matched to a gene. CDR3 in DNA: TGTGCCAGCAGTGGGGACAGCTTTGAAAAACTGTTTTTT. Its protein is CASSGDSFEKLFF.

The chain is built from TRBV18 and TRBJ2-3; the D is unclear. The germline V and J ends were trimmed by 8 bases and 0 bases, with 6 bases remaining between them. Germline V gene data show CDR1 as KGHSH and CDR2 as LQKENI. The CDR3 length is 12 residues. The CDR3 sequence is CASARSTDTQYF. DNA for the CDR3: TGTGCCAGCGCCCGTAGCACAGATACGCAGTATTTT.

V usage is TRBV5-1 and J usage is TRBJ2-2, with 8 bases matching TRBD1. This CDR3 has 16 amino acids. V trimming: 3 bases; J trimming: 5 bases; junction bases outside the gene matches: 9. Germline assignment: CDR1 SGHRS and CDR2 YFSETQ. The CDR3 nucleotides read TGCGCCAGCAGCTCATCAGGGGGCCCTCCGACCGGGGAGCTGTTTTTT. Translated: CASSSSGGPPTGELFF.

The CDR3 DNA follows: TGTGCCAGCAGCTCCTCAGCGGGGGTCCTCACCGGGGAGCTGTTTTTT. Amino acid sequence: CASSSSAGVLTGELFF. This sequence joins TRBV7-8 and TRBJ2-2, with 8 bases matching TRBD2. V lost 4 bases to trimming and J lost 4 bases; unmatched junction nucleotides: 8. Germline values: CDR1 SGHVS, CDR2 FQNEAQ. The CDR3 extends over 16 amino acids.

The V gene is TRBV29-1, the J gene TRBJ2-5; a weak D match, TRBD1 (6 bases). The germline CDR1 and CDR2 sequences are SQVTM and ANQGSEA. The germline V and J ends were trimmed by 5 bases and 5 bases, with 15 bases remaining between them. The CDR3 runs to 13 residues. The CDR3 sequence is CSVPGGGGETQYF. The CDR3 DNA reads as TGCAGCGTTCCCGGTGGGGGCGGGGAGACCCAGTACTTC.

The V call is TRBV2, the J call TRBJ2-5; TRBD2 matches 7 bases. The CDR3 totals 14 residues. Germline lookup yields CDR1 SNHLY and CDR2 FYNNEI. V lost 7 bases to trimming and J lost 1 base; unmatched junction nucleotides: 6. CDR3 residues: CASTTGGPQETQYF. CDR3 nucleotide sequence: TGTGCCAGCACAACGGGGGGACCCCAAGAGACCCAGTACTTC.

This clone was observed a single time. J is TRBJ2-7 and V is TRBV6-5; D not certain. The germline CDR1 and CDR2 sequences are MNHEY and SVGAGI. The V end was cut by 2 bases, the J end by 0 bases, with 5 bases between. This CDR3 is built from 13 residues. The CDR3 reads CASSYGDSYEQYF. Here the CDR3 DNA reads TGTGCCAGCAGTTACGGGGACTCCTACGAGCAGTACTTC.

The chain recombines TRBV5-1 with TRBJ1-3, with TRBD1 as a possible D gene (5 bases). This CDR3 is 16 amino acids long. With 6 bases removed from V and 0 bases from J, the gap between germline ends came to 16 bases. The germline gives CDR1 SGHRS, CDR2 YFSETQ. CDR3: CASTRGGVNSGNTIYF. CDR3 nucleotide sequence: TGCGCCAGCACCCGCGGGGGTGTGAACTCTGGAAACACCATATATTTT.

The V and J genes are TRBV2 and TRBJ1-2; TRBD1 agrees at 7 bases. The V segment lost 4 bases and the J segment 0 bases; nucleotides outside the gene matches: 5. This CDR3 contains 15 residues. Germline loops: CDR1 SNHLY, CDR2 FYNNEI. CDR3 region: CASSGPGQTNYGYTF. Here the CDR3 DNA reads TGTGCCAGCAGTGGACCGGGACAGACTAACTATGGCTACACCTTC.

V usage is TRBV10-1 and J usage is TRBJ1-1, with D unresolved. V was clipped by 0 bases and J by 10 bases, with 12 bases between them. Germline V CDR1 and CDR2: WNHNN, SYGVQD (reference sequence). The CDR3 is 13 amino acids. The CDR3 bases are TGCGCCAGCAGTGAGTCGGGCGGGCTACGAGCTTTCTTT. This gives the protein CASSESGGLRAFF.

The chain carries TRBV29-1 and TRBJ2-3; the D gene is possibly TRBD2 (5 bases). The V and J ends lost 7 bases and 1 base respectively, with 9 bases between them. Per germline, CDR1 SQVTM and CDR2 ANQGSEA. There are 12 residues in the CDR3. CDR3 sequence reads: CSGFGGTDTQYF. CDR3 nucleotides: TGCAGCGGGTTCGGGGGCACAGATACGCAGTATTTT.

This chain joins TRBV11-3 and TRBJ1-3; TRBD1 agrees at 7 bases. J lost 4 bases, V lost 4 bases, and 1 base had no gene match. This CDR3 has 13 amino acids. The germline V gene has CDR1 SGHNT and CDR2 YENEEA. The CDR3 is CASSSDRGNTIYF. CDR3 sequence (DNA): TGTGCCAGCAGCTCGGACAGGGGAAACACCATATATTTT.

This clone has a single count. This rearrangement joins TRBV11-3 to TRBJ2-2; D unclear. Germline CDR1 is SGHNT and CDR2 is YENEEA. The CDR3 has 13 residues. V lost 1 base, J lost 9 bases, and 9 bases lay in between. In nucleotides, the CDR3 is TGTGCCAGCAGCTTAGGGCCCGACCGGGAGCTGTTTTTT. This codes for CASSLGPDRELFF.

The gene calls are TRBV4-1 and TRBJ2-3; the match to TRBD2 covers 13 bases. V dropped 3 bases and J dropped 2; count of bases not matched to a gene: 5. The length of the CDR3 is 17 residues. Per the germline V gene, CDR1 is MGHRA and CDR2 is YSYEKL. The CDR3 protein is CASSQGGTSGATDTQYF. The CDR3 bases are TGCGCCAGCAGCCAGGGGGGGACTAGCGGGGCCACAGATACGCAGTATTTT.

The J gene is TRBJ1-4, the V gene TRBV7-3; the D is unclear. This CDR3 contains 15 residues. Germline CDR1 SGHTA, CDR2 FQGTGA. Trimming took off 0 bases at V and 5 bases at J, with 10 bases between the two ends. The CDR3 DNA sequence: TGTGCCAGCAGCTTAACAAAGACTATGAATGAAAAACTGTTTTTT. Residues: CASSLTKTMNEKLFF.

The chain links TRBV7-2 to TRBJ2-7; D is ambiguous. The CDR3 extends over 15 amino acids. Germline CDR1 reads SGHTA; CDR2 reads FQGNSA. The V end lost 0 bases, the J end lost 2 bases, and 11 bases lay between the germline ends. The CDR3, as DNA: TGTGCCAGCAGCTTAGCGGGCGGAAATCCCTACGAGCAGTACTTC. It specifies CASSLAGGNPYEQYF.

The gene calls are TRBV19 and TRBJ2-3, with D maybe TRBD1 (6 bases). Germline V gene data show CDR1 as LNHDA and CDR2 as SQIVND (reference sequence). The CDR3 consists of 15 residues. Trimming removed 3 bases from V and 1 base from J, with 11 bases in between. The CDR3 DNA sequence: TGTGCCAGTAGTATTCAAGGGGGTGGCACAGATACGCAGTATTTT. This sequence encodes CASSIQGGGTDTQYF.

The chain couples TRBV7-9 to TRBJ2-1, with D maybe TRBD2 (6 bases). CDR3 length: 11 residues. Germline-derived CDR1 and CDR2 are SEHNR and FQNEAQ (reference sequence). The CDR3 loop reads CARGSRNEQFF. The CDR3 region has the DNA TGTGCGCGGGGATCTAGGAATGAGCAGTTCTTC.

The V and J genes are TRBV9 and TRBJ1-6; 7 nucleotides agree with TRBD1. From germline, CDR1 is SGDLS and CDR2 YYNGEE. The CDR3 covers 17 residues. The V and J ends lost 0 bases and 8 bases, in that order; junction bases with no gene match: 11. The CDR3 is CASSVAPLDRVHSPLHF. CDR3 DNA: TGTGCCAGCAGCGTAGCCCCCTTAGACAGGGTTCATTCACCCCTCCACTTT.

J is TRBJ1-1 and V is TRBV18; 7 bases line up with TRBD1. From germline, CDR1 is KGHSH and CDR2 LQKENI. The CDR3 is 15 residues long. The V segment lost 2 bases and the J segment 0 bases; nucleotides outside the gene matches: 3. The CDR3 loop reads CASSPSRGMNTEAFF. The CDR3 DNA sequence: TGTGCCAGCTCACCATCCAGGGGGATGAACACTGAAGCTTTCTTT.